This passage covers 8 T cell receptor beta chains from one sample sequenced in a study of blood T cell repertoires in COVID-19. Produced via immunoSEQ multiplex PCR; TCRdb's table is partial and in-frame only. The data hold more than 300,000 clones, with 90% to 95% observed a single time. The sequencing input was PBMCs or T cells enriched from blood (not recorded which). Receptor source: a woman in her 30s who had been exposed to COVID-19.

This chain uses TRBV27 with TRBJ1-1, with TRBD1 identical over 9 bases. Trimming cost V 6 bases and J 8 bases; bases outside gene matches: 22. The germline V gene has CDR1 MNHEY and CDR2 SMNVEV (reference sequence). The CDR3 is 18 residues long. CDR3 sequence: CASREEGTGLGSSWEAFF. CDR3 nucleotide sequence: TGTGCCAGCAGGGAAGAGGGGACAGGGCTTGGTTCGTCATGGGAAGCTTTCTTT.

The V call is TRBV6-6, the J call TRBJ1-1, with D unresolved. Germline V lookup: CDR1 MNHNY, CDR2 SVGAGI (reference sequence). V was pared by 7 bases and J by 1 base, with 10 bases between. The CDR3 extends over 13 amino acids. The CDR3 DNA sequence: TGTGCCAGCACCATGGCAGGGAACACTGAAGCTTTCTTT. Translating gives CASTMAGNTEAFF.

The V and J genes are TRBV9 and TRBJ1-1, with D unclear. Trimming cost V 3 bases and J 6 bases, with 15 bases left between them. The CDR3 extends over 14 amino acids. Germline V gene sequence: CDR1 SGDLS, CDR2 YYNGEE. The CDR3 spells CASSARREEAEAFF. The CDR3 DNA follows: TGTGCCAGCAGCGCGAGAAGGGAGGAGGCTGAAGCTTTCTTT.

The chain uses TRBV4-2 and TRBJ2-7; D is perhaps TRBD1 (6 bases). The CDR3 runs 15 residues. The V gene lost 1 base and the J gene lost 5 bases, with 15 bases spanning the gap. The germline V gene has CDR1 LGHNA and CDR2 YNFKEQ. This CDR3 is CASSQARQGLHEQYF. CDR3 coding DNA: TGTGCCAGCAGCCAAGCCCGGCAGGGGTTACACGAGCAGTACTTC.

This clone was seen only once. V and J are TRBV6-1 and TRBJ1-2, with D perhaps matching TRBD1 (5 bases). The germline gives CDR1 MNHNS, CDR2 SASEGT. CDR3 length equals 13 residues. Trimming pared 1 base from V and 8 bases from J, leaving 11 bases between. The CDR3, as DNA: TGTGCCAGCAGTGAAGAGGGGATGGGGGGCTACACCTTC. Its translation: CASSEEGMGGYTF.

V gene TRBV30 combines with J gene TRBJ1-2; TRBD1 might be the D (5 bases). Germline loops: CDR1 GTSNPN, CDR2 SVGIG (reference sequence). Trimming left V 2 bases short and J 4 bases short, with 14 bases between. The CDR3 has 14 amino acids. In DNA, the CDR3 is TGTGCCTGGAGTCGCAGGGCATCCTCCTATGGCTACACCTTC. It encodes CAWSRRASSYGYTF. The full variable domain, with the rest looked up from reference TRBV30 and TRBJ1-2, is SQTIHQWPATLVQPVGSPLSLECTVEGTSNPNLYWYRQAAGRGLQLLFYSVGIGQISSEVPQNLSASRPQDRQFILSSKKLLLSDSGFYLCAWSRRASSYGYTFGSGTRLTVV.

The chain recombines TRBV12-5 with TRBJ2-1; D not certain. The germline V gene has CDR1 LGHNT and CDR2 FRNRAP. The CDR3 contains 13 residues. Trimming pared 0 bases from V and 6 bases from J, leaving 6 bases between. Here the CDR3 reads CASGLVPGNEQFF. CDR3 DNA sequence: TGTGCTAGTGGTTTGGTACCGGGCAATGAGCAGTTCTTC.

The V call is TRBV4-2, the J call TRBJ1-4; possibly TRBD1 for D (6 bases). Looked up from germline, CDR1 is LGHNA and CDR2 is YNFKEQ. V dropped 1 base and J dropped 7 bases, with 16 bases sitting between them. The CDR3 sequence is 16 residues long. Here the CDR3 DNA reads TGTGCCAGCAGCCAAGTTCTCAGGGGACAACCTGAAAAACTGTTTTTT. Amino acids: CASSQVLRGQPEKLFF.